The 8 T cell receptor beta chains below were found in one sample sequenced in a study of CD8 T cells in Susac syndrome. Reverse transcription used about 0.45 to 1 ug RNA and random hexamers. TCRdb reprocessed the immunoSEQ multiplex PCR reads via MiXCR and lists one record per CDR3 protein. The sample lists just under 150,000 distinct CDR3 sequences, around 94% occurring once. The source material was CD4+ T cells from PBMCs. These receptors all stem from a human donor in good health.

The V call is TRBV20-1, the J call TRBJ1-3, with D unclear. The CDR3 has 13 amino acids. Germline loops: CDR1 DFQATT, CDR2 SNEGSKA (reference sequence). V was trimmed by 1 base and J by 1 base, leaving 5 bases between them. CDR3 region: CSARGPSGNTIYF. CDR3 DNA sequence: TGCAGTGCTAGAGGACCGTCTGGAAACACCATATATTTT.

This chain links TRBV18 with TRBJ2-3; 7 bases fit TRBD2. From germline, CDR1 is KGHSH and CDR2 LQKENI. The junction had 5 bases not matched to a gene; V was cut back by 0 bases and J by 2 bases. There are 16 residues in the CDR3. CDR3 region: CASSPPWGRATDTQYF. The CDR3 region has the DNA TGTGCCAGCTCACCACCGTGGGGGAGGGCCACAGATACGCAGTATTTT.

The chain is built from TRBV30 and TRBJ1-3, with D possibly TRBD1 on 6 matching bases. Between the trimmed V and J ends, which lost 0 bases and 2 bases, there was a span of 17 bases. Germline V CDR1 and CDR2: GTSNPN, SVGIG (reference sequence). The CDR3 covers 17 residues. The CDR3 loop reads CAWSVLPPGDAGNTIYF. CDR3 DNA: TGTGCCTGGAGTGTACTACCGCCAGGGGACGCTGGAAACACCATATATTTT.

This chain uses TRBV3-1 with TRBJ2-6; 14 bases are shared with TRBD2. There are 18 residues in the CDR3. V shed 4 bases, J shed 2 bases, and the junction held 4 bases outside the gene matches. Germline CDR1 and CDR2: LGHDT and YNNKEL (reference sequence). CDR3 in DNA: TGTGCCAGCAGCCGCGGACTAGCGGGAGGACCTGGGGCCAACGTCCTGACTTTC. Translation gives CASSRGLAGGPGANVLTF.

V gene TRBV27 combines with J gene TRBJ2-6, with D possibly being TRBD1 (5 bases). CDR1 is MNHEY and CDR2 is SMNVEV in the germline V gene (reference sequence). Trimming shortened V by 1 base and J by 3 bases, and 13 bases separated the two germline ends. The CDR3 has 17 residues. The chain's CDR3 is CASSLFFRADGANVLTF. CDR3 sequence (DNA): TGTGCCAGCAGTTTATTCTTCAGGGCGGATGGGGCCAACGTCCTGACTTTC.

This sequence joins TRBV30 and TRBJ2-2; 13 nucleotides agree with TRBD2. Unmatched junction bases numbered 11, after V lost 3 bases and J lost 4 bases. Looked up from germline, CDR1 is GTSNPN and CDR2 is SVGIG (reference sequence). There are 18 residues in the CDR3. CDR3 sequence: CAWRLPGLAGVGTGELFF. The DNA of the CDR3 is TGTGCCTGGAGGCTACCCGGACTAGCGGGAGTTGGCACCGGGGAGCTGTTTTTT.

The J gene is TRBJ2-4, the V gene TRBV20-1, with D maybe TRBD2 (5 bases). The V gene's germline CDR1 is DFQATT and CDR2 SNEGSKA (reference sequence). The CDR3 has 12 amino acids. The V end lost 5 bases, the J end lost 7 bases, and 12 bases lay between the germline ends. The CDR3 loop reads CSAGAGLNIQYF. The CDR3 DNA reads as TGCAGTGCTGGAGCTGGACTCAACATTCAGTACTTC.

The CDR3 DNA reads as TGCAGTGCGCCGACAGTTAATGAAAAACTGTTTTTT. Translating gives CSAPTVNEKLFF. V and J are TRBV20-1 and TRBJ1-4, with TRBD1 as a possible D gene (5 bases). The germline V gene has CDR1 DFQATT and CDR2 SNEGSKA (reference sequence). Trimming took off 6 bases at V and 4 bases at J, with 9 bases between the two ends. The CDR3 runs to 12 residues.